The 30 T cell receptor beta chains given below trace back to one sample, sequenced in a study of patients and donors after allogeneic stem cell transplantation. TCRdb recomputed calls from the RT-PCR reads with MiXCR, one row per CDR3 protein. Of some 960,000 distinct CDR3 sequences listed, approximately 18% are singletons. Material for sequencing was blood, either unsorted or a sorted T cell fraction (not recorded which). The receptors were sampled from a human donor who was either an allogeneic HSCT recipient or a stem cell or donor lymphocyte infusion donor (not recorded which). It is not recorded whose cells these are; they may come from a transplant donor.

This sequence joins TRBV19 and TRBJ1-5; the D gene is possibly TRBD1 (6 bases). V gave up 2 bases and J gave up 4 bases, with 15 bases separating them. Germline V CDR1 and CDR2: LNHDA, SQIVND (reference sequence). This CDR3 contains 16 residues. As DNA, the CDR3 is TGTGCCAGTAGTATAACGGGGGGCCAGGTTAATCAGCCCCAGCATTTT. This sequence encodes CASSITGGQVNQPQHF. The whole variable domain, remainder taken from reference TRBV19 and TRBJ1-5, is DGGITQSPKYLFRKEGQNVTLSCEQNLNHDAMYWYRQDPGQGLRLIYYSQIVNDFQKGDIAEGYSVSREKKESFPLTVTSAQKNPTAFYLCASSITGGQVNQPQHFGDGTRLSIL.

There are a few counts of this clonotype. The chain recombines TRBV29-1 with TRBJ1-1, with TRBD1 matching over 12 bases. V trimming: 3 bases; J trimming: 7 bases; junction bases outside the gene matches: 3. This CDR3 region has 13 residues. Germline values: CDR1 SQVTM, CDR2 ANQGSEA. The DNA for the CDR3 is TGCAGCGTTGAGGGACAGGGGGCGGGTGAAGCTTTCTTT. This codes for CSVEGQGAGEAFF.

V gene TRBV29-1 combines with J gene TRBJ2-5, with 11 bases lining up with TRBD1. J was trimmed by 5 bases and V by 7 bases; bases with no gene match: 6. The germline V gene has CDR1 SQVTM and CDR2 ANQGSEA. The CDR3 is made up of 13 amino acids. The CDR3 coding sequence is TGCAGCGCCCGGACAGGGGGCCTGGAGACCCAGTACTTC. Residues: CSARTGGLETQYF.

This clonotype came up a few times. The chain links TRBV28 to TRBJ2-7; the D gene is possibly TRBD1 (6 bases). Germline CDR1 reads MDHEN; CDR2 reads SYDVKM. The CDR3 totals 15 residues. V was trimmed by 5 bases and J by 4 bases, leaving 18 bases between them. CDR3 loop: CASSPPLGAVYEQYF. CDR3 sequence (DNA): TGTGCCAGCAGTCCCCCTCTGGGGGCTGTGTACGAGCAGTACTTC.

CDR3 in DNA: TGCGCCAGCAGCGGCAGGCCTCCCTACGAGCAGTACTTC. Amino acid sequence: CASSGRPPYEQYF. This sequence joins TRBV5-1 and TRBJ2-7; the D is unclear. The CDR3 runs 13 residues. Germline CDR1 SGHRS, CDR2 YFSETQ. Trimming took off 4 bases at V and 2 bases at J, with 10 bases between the two ends.

The chain combines TRBV5-6 with TRBJ2-5; 7 bases agree with TRBD1. CDR1 is SGHDT, CDR2 YYEEEE, per germline. CDR3 length equals 15 residues. V lost 5 bases and J lost 5; bases outside the gene matches: 12. The CDR3 bases are TGTGCCAGCAGGAACGACAGGGTACGCCGGGAGACCCAGTACTTC. It encodes CASRNDRVRRETQYF. The full variable domain, rest sourced from reference TRBV5-6 and TRBJ2-5, is DAGVTQSPTHLIKTRGQQVTLRCSPKSGHDTVSWYQQALGQGPQFIFQYYEEEERQRGNFPDRFSGHQFPNYSSELNVNALLLGDSALYLCASRNDRVRRETQYFGPGTRLLVL.

The chain combines TRBV12-3 or TRBV12-4 with TRBJ2-5, with 9 bases identical to TRBD2. The CDR3 runs 12 residues. The CDR3 loop is CAAGGLGETQYF. The CDR3 DNA sequence: TGTGCAGCGGGGGGTCTTGGAGAGACCCAGTACTTC.

The chain has TRBV20-1 and TRBJ2-5; D is possibly TRBD2 (5 bases). CDR3 size: 13 residues. Looked up from germline, CDR1 is DFQATT and CDR2 is SNEGSKA (reference sequence). The V end was cut by 3 bases, the J end by 1 base, with 9 bases between. The CDR3 DNA follows: TGCAGTGCTAGTGTTAGCGCCCAAGAGACCCAGTACTTC. Its translation is CSASVSAQETQYF.

This chain links TRBV6-1 with TRBJ2-2, with 10 bases that match TRBD1. The CDR3 spans 16 residues. From germline, CDR1 is MNHNS and CDR2 SASEGT. J was trimmed by 5 bases and V by 2 bases; bases with no gene match: 5. In DNA form, the CDR3 reads TGTGCCAGCAGTGAAACAGGACAGGGGGGGACCGGGGAGCTGTTTTTT. It codes for CASSETGQGGTGELFF.

This clonotype was observed many times. V and J are TRBV6-5 and TRBJ2-6; D is possibly TRBD1 (6 bases). Germline lookup yields CDR1 MNHEY and CDR2 SVGAGI. The CDR3 runs to 15 residues. Trimming shortened V by 3 bases and J by 4 bases, and 10 bases separated the two germline ends. For the CDR3, the DNA is TGTGCCAGCAGTTATACAGGGTCGGGGGCCAACGTCCTGACTTTC. It encodes CASSYTGSGANVLTF.

This clonotype has only a few counts. J is TRBJ2-3 and V is TRBV30; D is unresolved. In germline, CDR1 is GTSNPN, CDR2 SVGIG (reference sequence). V was cut by 0 bases and J by 6 bases, with 10 bases left in between. This CDR3 region has 13 residues. In DNA, the CDR3 is TGTGCCTGGAGTGTACGCCATGCTGATACGCAGTATTTT. It yields the protein CAWSVRHADTQYF.

At least ten counts were recorded for this clonotype. The chain uses TRBV20-1 and TRBJ2-5; 10 bases fit TRBD2. From germline, CDR1 is DFQATT and CDR2 SNEGSKA (reference sequence). Trimming at V came to 5 bases and at J to 5 bases, leaving 8 bases not matched to a gene. This CDR3 is 14 amino acids long. In DNA, the CDR3 is TGCAGTGCTCACCCTAGCGGGAGAGGGGAGACCCAGTACTTC. It specifies CSAHPSGRGETQYF.

This clonotype was observed a few times. The gene calls are TRBV30 and TRBJ2-2; D unresolved. Between the trimmed V and J ends, which lost 5 bases and 9 bases, there was a span of 7 bases. The CDR3 covers 10 residues. Germline assignment: CDR1 GTSNPN and CDR2 SVGIG (reference sequence). DNA for the CDR3: TGTGCCTGGGGACCCCGGGAGCTGTTTTTT. The encoded protein is CAWGPRELFF. The whole variable domain, remainder taken from reference TRBV30 and TRBJ2-2, is SQTIHQWPATLVQPVGSPLSLECTVEGTSNPNLYWYRQAAGRGLQLLFYSVGIGQISSEVPQNLSASRPQDRQFILSSKKLLLSDSGFYLCAWGPRELFFGEGSRLTVL.

This clonotype was seen only a few times. This chain links TRBV29-1 with TRBJ1-1, with D perhaps TRBD1 (5 bases). The CDR3 extends over 11 amino acids. V gave up 2 bases and J gave up 8 bases, with 9 bases separating them. Per the germline V gene, CDR1 is SQVTM and CDR2 is ANQGSEA. The CDR3 is CSVEPRTEAFF. Here the CDR3 DNA reads TGCAGCGTTGAACCACGGACAGAAGCTTTCTTT.

The chain couples TRBV27 to TRBJ2-3, with TRBD2 identical over 8 bases. The CDR3 is 16 amino acids. Germline CDR1 reads MNHEY; CDR2 reads SMNVEV (reference sequence). V lost 5 bases to trimming and J lost 1 base; unmatched junction nucleotides: 8. DNA for the CDR3: TGTGCCAGCAGTGCCTTAAGCGGGGGCGGCACAGATACGCAGTATTTT. Translation: CASSALSGGGTDTQYF.

The rearrangement joins TRBV27 to TRBJ2-7; 8 bases map to TRBD1. From germline, CDR1 is MNHEY and CDR2 SMNVEV (reference sequence). J was trimmed by 5 bases and V by 7 bases; bases with no gene match: 10. This CDR3 is 14 amino acids long. This chain's CDR3 is CASTPGQGVDEQYF. For the CDR3, the DNA is TGTGCCAGCACCCCCGGACAGGGAGTCGACGAGCAGTACTTC.

This clonotype showed up just a few times. The chain joins TRBV12-3 or TRBV12-4 to TRBJ2-7; 9 bases fit TRBD1. V trimming: 1 base; J trimming: 2 bases; junction bases outside the gene matches: 6. The length of the CDR3 is 16 residues. The CDR3 is CASSLVLDRGTYEQYF. The CDR3 nucleotides are TGTGCCAGCAGTTTAGTTCTGGACAGGGGAACCTACGAGCAGTACTTC.

The CDR3 DNA is TGTGCCAGCAGTGTGTCGGGGGGTCGTGAGCAGTTCTTC. Amino acids: CASSVSGGREQFF. The rearrangement links TRBV7-2 to TRBJ2-1; 7 nucleotides align to TRBD2. The CDR3 extends over 13 amino acids. Per the germline V gene, CDR1 is SGHTA and CDR2 is FQGNSA. Trimming at V came to 6 bases and at J to 9 bases, leaving 8 bases not matched to a gene.

This clonotype was seen many times. This chain links TRBV25-1 with TRBJ2-3; TRBD2 matches at 7 bases. Germline CDR1 MGHDK, CDR2 SYGVNS. The CDR3 consists of 14 residues. V trimming: 8 bases; J trimming: 0 bases; junction bases outside the gene matches: 5. The CDR3 nucleotides are TGTGCCAGCTTTTCGGGGGGAAGCACAGATACGCAGTATTTT. Translated: CASFSGGSTDTQYF.

This clonotype showed up just a few times. This chain links TRBV3-1 with TRBJ2-5; D is uncertain. Germline V gene sequence: CDR1 LGHDT, CDR2 YNNKEL (reference sequence). V dropped 4 bases and J dropped 4 bases, with 19 bases sitting between them. The CDR3 length is 16 residues. The CDR3 nucleotides read TGTGCCAGCAGCCGACCCTCCACGACGGGCCCAGAGACCCAGTACTTC. Translation: CASSRPSTTGPETQYF.

In its sample, this clonotype was seen a few times. This chain connects TRBV4-2 to TRBJ1-4, with D perhaps matching TRBD1 (6 bases). The germline CDR1 and CDR2 sequences are LGHNA and YNFKEQ. V was clipped by 4 bases and J by 8 bases, with 14 bases between them. The CDR3 runs 14 residues. The chain's CDR3 is CASSPNRVWEKLFF. The CDR3 DNA is TGTGCCAGCAGCCCAAACAGGGTATGGGAAAAACTGTTTTTT.

This sequence joins TRBV12-3 or TRBV12-4 and TRBJ2-7; D unclear. The CDR3 runs 15 residues. V was pared by 5 bases and J by 6 bases, with 20 bases between. In DNA form, the CDR3 reads TGTGCCAGCAGTCTTAGCCGGGCCAGCCGGAGCGAGCAGTACTTC. Its protein product is CASSLSRASRSEQYF.

This clonotype was observed at least ten times. The V call is TRBV12-3 or TRBV12-4, the J call TRBJ2-1; D ambiguous. V was cut by 3 bases and J by 6 bases, with 6 bases left in between. CDR3 length: 12 amino acids. CDR3 region: CASSFPINEQFF. DNA for the CDR3: TGTGCCAGCAGTTTCCCCATCAATGAGCAGTTCTTC.

This clonotype was observed a few times. The chain has TRBV4-1 and TRBJ1-1; D not resolved. V was cut by 2 bases and J by 6 bases, with 13 bases left in between. Germline assignment: CDR1 MGHRA and CDR2 YSYEKL. The CDR3 is 14 residues long. Written as DNA, the CDR3 is TGCGCCAGCAGCCAAACCAGCGGGCCCGCTGAAGCTTTCTTT. Translated: CASSQTSGPAEAFF.

This chain joins TRBV27 and TRBJ2-2; 11 bases agree with TRBD1. Germline V gene sequence: CDR1 MNHEY, CDR2 SMNVEV (reference sequence). CDR3 length: 16 amino acids. V was clipped by 7 bases and J by 6 bases; unmatched bases: 10. The CDR3 here is CASMPPGQGEAGELFF. The DNA of the CDR3 is TGTGCCAGCATGCCGCCGGGACAGGGGGAGGCCGGGGAGCTGTTTTTT.

This clonotype was found a few times. The DNA of the CDR3 is TGCAGTGCTCTTAGAATGGCTAGCTCCTCGAGCTCCTACAATGAGCAGTTCTTC. Its translation: CSALRMASSSSSYNEQFF. The V gene is TRBV20-1, the J gene TRBJ2-1, with D possibly TRBD2 on 5 matching bases. Between the trimmed V and J ends, which lost 5 bases and 0 bases, there was a span of 23 bases. CDR3 length: 18 amino acids. From germline, CDR1 is DFQATT and CDR2 SNEGSKA (reference sequence).

The chain couples TRBV5-1 to TRBJ2-5, with D unclear. This CDR3 region has 14 residues. With 0 bases removed from V and 2 bases from J, the gap between germline ends came to 8 bases. The germline CDR1 and CDR2 sequences are SGHRS and YFSETQ. The CDR3 DNA is TGCGCCAGCAGCTTGGGTTCGATTCAAGAGACCCAGTACTTC. Its translation is CASSLGSIQETQYF.

V gene TRBV6-2 or TRBV6-3 combines with J gene TRBJ2-5, with a tentative D call TRBD2 (6 bases). Germline V gene lookup returns CDR1 MNHEY and CDR2 SVGEGT. V shed 2 bases and J shed 2 bases, with 12 bases lying between them. The CDR3 sequence is 15 residues long. CDR3: CASSYRPGGQETQYF. The CDR3 region has the DNA TGTGCCAGCAGTTACCGCCCAGGAGGGCAAGAGACCCAGTACTTC.

The chain links TRBV20-1 to TRBJ2-1; D call uncertain. Trimming removed 0 bases from V and 8 bases from J, with 11 bases in between. Germline CDR1 reads DFQATT; CDR2 reads SNEGSKA (reference sequence). The CDR3 consists of 13 residues. The chain's CDR3 is CSARDMSLYEQFF. Here the CDR3 DNA reads TGCAGTGCTAGAGATATGAGCCTTTATGAGCAGTTCTTC.

This clonotype came up many times. The chain combines TRBV12-3 or TRBV12-4 with TRBJ2-2; perhaps D is TRBD1 or TRBD2 (6 bases each). Trimming took 5 bases from V and 4 from J, leaving 17 bases between them. The CDR3 loop spans 16 amino acids. The CDR3 coding sequence is TGTGCCAGCAGTCCTATGGGGGGCAGGGTCACCGGGGAGCTGTTTTTT. Encoded protein: CASSPMGGRVTGELFF.